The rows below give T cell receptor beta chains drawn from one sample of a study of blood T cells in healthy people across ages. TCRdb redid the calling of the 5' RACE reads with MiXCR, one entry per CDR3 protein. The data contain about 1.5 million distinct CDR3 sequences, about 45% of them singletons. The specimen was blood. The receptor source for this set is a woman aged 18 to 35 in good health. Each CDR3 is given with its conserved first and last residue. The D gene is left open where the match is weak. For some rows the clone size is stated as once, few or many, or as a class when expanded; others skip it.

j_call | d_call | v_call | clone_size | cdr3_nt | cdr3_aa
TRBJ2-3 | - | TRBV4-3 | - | TGCGCCAGCAGCGTGGGAGAACCGGAAGATACGCAGTATTTT | CASSVGEPEDTQYF
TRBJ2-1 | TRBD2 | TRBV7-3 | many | TGTGCCAGCAGCTTAATGGGCGGGAGTTCCTACAATGAGCAGTTCTTC | CASSLMGGSSYNEQFF
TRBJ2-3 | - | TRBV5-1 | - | TGCGCCAGCAGCTTCTCGGGACGGTGGACAGATACGCAGTATTTT | CASSFSGRWTDTQYF
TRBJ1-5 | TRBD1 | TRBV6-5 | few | TGTGCCAGCAGTATGCACCGGACAGGGTTCAATCAGCCCCAGCATTTT | CASSMHRTGFNQPQHF
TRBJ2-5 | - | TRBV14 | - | TGTGCCAGCAGCCAATTAGGGGACTCCCAAGAGACCCAGTACTTC | CASSQLGDSQETQYF
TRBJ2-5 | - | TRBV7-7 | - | TGTGCCACAGGAGGGAACCAAGAGACCCAGTACTTC | CATGGNQETQYF
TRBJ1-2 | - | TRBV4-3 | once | TGCGCCAGCAGCCAAGATTTGAGACTTGGCTACACCTTC | CASSQDLRLGYTF
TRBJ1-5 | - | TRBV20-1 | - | TGCAGTGCAGGGGACGACCATAGCAATCAGCCCCAGCATTTT | CSAGDDHSNQPQHF
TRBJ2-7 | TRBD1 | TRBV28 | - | TGTGCCAGCAGTTCCCACGGACAGGGCTCCTACGAGCAGTACTTC | CASSSHGQGSYEQYF
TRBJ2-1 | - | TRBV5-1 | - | TGCGCCAGCAGTTTCGACAGAAACTCCTACAATGAGCAGTTCTTC | CASSFDRNSYNEQFF
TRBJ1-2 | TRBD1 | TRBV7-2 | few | TGTGCCAGCCCGGGACAGGGTGGATATGGCTACACCTTC | CASPGQGGYGYTF
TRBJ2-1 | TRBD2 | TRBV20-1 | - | TGCAGTGCTAGCTTAGCGGGAGCCAATGAGCAGTTCTTC | CSASLAGANEQFF
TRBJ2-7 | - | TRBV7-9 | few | TGTGCCAGCAGCCTACTCCCTCAGGGTCCCCTCTCCTACGAGCAGTACTTC | CASSLLPQGPLSYEQYF
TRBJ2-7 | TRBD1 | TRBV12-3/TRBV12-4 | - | TGTGCCAGCAGTTTAGCCGGGACAGGGACTTACTACGAGCAGTACTTC | CASSLAGTGTYYEQYF
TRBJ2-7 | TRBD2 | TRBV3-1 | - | TGTGCCAGCAGACCTAGCGGGGGCTTCTCCTACGAGCAGTACTTC | CASRPSGGFSYEQYF
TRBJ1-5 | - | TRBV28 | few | TGTGCCAGCAGTTTAACTGACACCCTGGTCCCGCCCCAGCATTTT | CASSLTDTLVPPQHF
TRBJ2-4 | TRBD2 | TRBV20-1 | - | TGCAGTGCTAGGGGGGGGGCCAAAAACATTCAGTACTTC | CSARGGAKNIQYF
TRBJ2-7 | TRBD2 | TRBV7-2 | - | TGTGCCAGCAGGCCCTCACTAGCGGGTGCTACCGAGCAGTACTTC | CASRPSLAGATEQYF
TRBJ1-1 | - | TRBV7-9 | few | TGTGCCAGCAGCTTAGCGCAGGGTGGTGGAGCTTTCTTT | CASSLAQGGGAFF
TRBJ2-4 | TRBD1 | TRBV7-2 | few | TGTGCCAGCAACAAAAGGTTGAAGGACAGGGTCAACATTCAGTACTTC | CASNKRLKDRVNIQYF
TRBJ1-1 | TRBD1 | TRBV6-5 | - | TGTGCCAGCAGAGCCAAGGGACAGGGAGTCACTGAAGCTTTCTTT | CASRAKGQGVTEAFF